These T cell receptor beta chains were read from a single sample in a study of T cells in Graves' hyperthyroidism and ophthalmopathy. TCRdb ran MiXCR on the multiplex PCR reads and lists one entry per CDR3 protein. The sample yields 550,000 to 600,000 distinct CDR3 sequences, about 45% seen once. Material: peripheral blood or thyroid tissue (not recorded which). The receptors originated from an adult woman with Graves' disease, either hyperthyroidism or ophthalmopathy (not recorded which). CDR3s include the opening cysteine and the closing phenylalanine or tryptophan. The order of the fields is D gene, clone size, J gene, V gene, CDR3 protein, CDR3 DNA. A D gene is named only where the DNA matches it firmly. Where a row states a size, it is once, few, many or the class of an expanded clone; other rows omit it.

>TRBD1|many|TRBJ1-1|TRBV7-9
CASSFTGENTEAFF
TGTGCCAGCAGCTTCACAGGGGAGAACACTGAAGCTTTCTTT
>-|few|TRBJ2-7|TRBV27
CASSPGLDTYEQYF
TGTGCCAGCAGTCCGGGACTGGATACGTACGAGCAGTACTTC
>-|once|TRBJ1-5|TRBV20-1
CSATGLRNQPQHF
TGCAGTGCTACAGGGTTGCGCAATCAGCCCCAGCATTTT
>TRBD1|once|TRBJ2-2|TRBV7-2
CASSSSGTGDTGELFF
TGTGCCAGCAGCTCATCCGGGACAGGGGACACCGGGGAGCTGTTTTTT
>-|-|TRBJ2-7|TRBV7-2
CASYGGSYEQYF
TGTGCCAGCTACGGGGGTTCCTACGAGCAGTACTTC
>-|few|TRBJ1-2|TRBV29-1
CSVEAKSLGYTF
TGCAGCGTTGAAGCGAAGAGTCTCGGCTACACCTTC
>TRBD1|-|TRBJ1-1|TRBV15
CATGQGRGGYTEAFF
TGTGCCACCGGACAGGGGAGAGGTGGGTACACTGAAGCTTTCTTT
>-|many|TRBJ1-2|TRBV7-2
CASRTPGRSGYGYTF
TGTGCCAGCAGGACCCCGGGGAGAAGTGGCTATGGCTACACCTTC
>-|many|TRBJ2-7|TRBV27
CASSRTDRRAYEQYF
TGTGCCAGCAGTCGTACAGACAGGCGAGCCTACGAGCAGTACTTC
>-|many|TRBJ1-1|TRBV27
CASSLTEGVAFF
TGTGCCAGCAGTTTAACGGAAGGAGTAGCTTTCTTT
>-|-|TRBJ1-2|TRBV2
CASRLTETTYYSYGYTF
TGTGCCAGCAGACTAACAGAAACCACCTATTACAGCTATGGCTACACCTTC
>TRBD1|-|TRBJ1-5|TRBV6-1
CASSPDRPNQPQHF
TGTGCCAGCAGTCCGGACAGGCCAAATCAGCCCCAGCATTTT
>-|-|TRBJ1-4|TRBV9
CASSPNSSEKLFF
TGTGCCAGCAGCCCCAACAGCAGTGAAAAACTGTTTTTT
>TRBD1|-|TRBJ1-2|TRBV5-1
CASSPEGQRGYTF
TGCGCCAGCAGCCCCGAGGGACAGCGGGGCTACACCTTC
>-|few|TRBJ1-5|TRBV29-1
CSVEIRRRQGNQPQHF
TGCAGCGTTGAAATTCGTAGGAGACAGGGCAATCAGCCCCAGCATTTT
>-|-|TRBJ2-2|TRBV12-3/TRBV12-4
CASTGGAGELFF
TGTGCCAGCACCGGGGGTGCCGGGGAGCTGTTTTTT
>-|-|TRBJ2-5|TRBV2
CASLKLGETQYF
TGTGCCAGCCTAAAACTAGGAGAGACCCAGTACTTC
>-|-|TRBJ2-7|TRBV11-1
CASTGGLDEQYF
TGTGCCAGCACAGGAGGGCTTGACGAGCAGTACTTC
>-|-|TRBJ1-2|TRBV7-8
CASSLVAGASGYGYTF
TGTGCCAGCAGCTTAGTTGCGGGGGCGAGTGGCTATGGCTACACCTTC
>TRBD1|-|TRBJ1-2|TRBV7-8
CASSHSPQGTGGGGYTF
TGTGCCAGCAGCCATAGTCCACAAGGGACAGGGGGGGGTGGCTACACCTTC
>TRBD2|many|TRBJ2-7|TRBV20-1
CSATGLVFYEQYF
TGCAGTGCCACGGGACTAGTTTTCTACGAGCAGTACTTC
>TRBD2|-|TRBJ2-5|TRBV15
CATSRGLAGGYQETQYF
TGTGCCACCAGCAGAGGGCTAGCGGGAGGCTACCAAGAGACCCAGTACTTC
>-|many|TRBJ1-5|TRBV19
CASSIQRNGNQPQHF
TGTGCCAGTAGTATTCAGAGGAACGGCAATCAGCCCCAGCATTTT
>TRBD1|-|TRBJ1-5|TRBV25-1
CACSATGTGDQPQHF
TGTGCCTGCAGTGCTACCGGGACAGGGGATCAGCCCCAGCATTTT
>-|-|TRBJ2-3|TRBV9
CASSVDPGVGNEQYF
TGTGCCAGCAGCGTAGATCCGGGAGTGGGCAATGAGCAGTATTTT
>-|-|TRBJ2-5|TRBV5-5
CASAPRRGEWETQYF
TGTGCCAGCGCCCCCCGCCGGGGAGAGTGGGAGACCCAGTACTTC
>-|many|TRBJ1-1|TRBV30
CAWSATGTEAFF
TGTGCCTGGAGTGCGACGGGGACGGAAGCTTTCTTT
>-|-|TRBJ2-2|TRBV19
CASKRQGLVVAGELFF
TGTGCCAGTAAAAGACAGGGACTGGTAGTGGCCGGGGAGCTGTTTTTT
>-|-|TRBJ1-2|TRBV15
CATSRGVGVGNYGYTF
TGTGCCACCAGCAGAGGAGTCGGGGTCGGAAACTATGGCTACACCTTC
>-|once|TRBJ2-6|TRBV7-9
CASSRTGTPRGANVLTF
TGTGCCAGCAGTCGAACGGGGACCCCTCGTGGGGCCAACGTCCTGACTTTC
>-|-|TRBJ2-2|TRBV4-1
CASSQGALTGELFF
TGCGCCAGCAGCCAGGGGGCCCTCACCGGGGAGCTGTTTTTT
>TRBD1|many|TRBJ2-6|TRBV7-9
CASSPGTGSGANVLTF
TGTGCCAGCAGTCCGGGGACAGGCTCTGGGGCCAACGTCCTGACTTTC
>-|many|TRBJ1-4|TRBV5-8
CASSLPREKLFF
TGTGCCAGCAGCCTCCCCAGGGAAAAACTGTTTTTT
>-|-|TRBJ2-7|TRBV6-4
CASRSGSLFYEQYF
TGTGCCAGCAGATCAGGGTCACTATTCTACGAGCAGTACTTC
>-|-|TRBJ2-7|TRBV11-2
CASSRTRGEQYF
TGTGCCAGCAGCCGGACGCGGGGCGAGCAGTACTTC
>-|-|TRBJ1-1|TRBV11-2
CASSIYLCSSRDSYTEAFF
-
>-|-|TRBJ1-1|TRBV5-6
CASSWGGPNTEAFF
TGTGCCAGCAGCTGGGGGGGTCCGAACACTGAAGCTTTCTTT
>-|few|TRBJ1-2|TRBV10-3
CAISAYGYTF
TGTGCCATCAGTGCATATGGCTACACCTTC
>-|-|TRBJ1-2|TRBV29-1
CSVEKGTSYDYGYTF
TGCAGCGTTGAGAAAGGGACCTCCTACGACTATGGCTACACCTTC
>-|many|TRBJ2-2|TRBV19
CASRPGTLGELFF
TGTGCCAGTAGACCCGGGACCCTCGGGGAGCTGTTTTTT
>-|many|TRBJ1-1|TRBV28
CASSDPLGAFF
TGTGCCAGCAGCGATCCACTGGGAGCTTTCTTT
>-|-|TRBJ1-6|TRBV7-9
CASSSVPLGSSPLHF
TGTGCCAGCAGCTCAGTACCCCTCGGGAGTTCACCTCTCCACTTT
>TRBD1|many|TRBJ2-5|TRBV11-2
CASSLGQGKGETQYF
TGTGCCAGCAGCTTAGGACAGGGAAAAGGAGAGACCCAGTACTTC
>TRBD2|-|TRBJ2-5|TRBV25-1
CASSESGTSVQETQYF
TGTGCCAGCAGTGAATCCGGGACTAGCGTCCAAGAGACCCAGTACTTC
>TRBD2|once|TRBJ2-5|TRBV11-2
CASSSLGTSGSETQYF
TGTGCCAGCAGCTCCCTCGGGACTAGCGGGAGTGAGACCCAGTACTTC
>-|-|TRBJ1-3|TRBV4-2
CASSQDPNGNTIYF
TGTGCCAGCAGCCAAGATCCAAACGGGAACACCATATATTTT
>-|many|TRBJ2-5|TRBV7-6
CASSRRGTQYF
TGTGCCAGCAGCAGGCGGGGGACCCAGTACTTC
>-|few|TRBJ1-4|TRBV4-1
CASSQESGFGANEKLFF
TGCGCCAGCAGCCAAGAATCAGGGTTTGGGGCTAATGAAAAACTGTTTTTT